This is a list of T cell receptor beta chains from one sample in a study of blood T cell repertoires in COVID-19. Data came from immunoSEQ multiplex PCR; TCRdb stores just in-frame clones and leaves some out. The sample lists approximately 390,000 clones, 90% seen once, with 6.5% in the top ten. The specimen was peripheral blood. The source of these receptors is a man younger than 35 with active or convalescent COVID-19. Both conserved end residues are trimmed from each CDR3. The listing skips clone size in some rows; elsewhere it reads once, few, many or a size class.

V	size	CDR3
TRBV4-3	.	ASSRGSGSSDEQY
TRBV18	few	ASSPTTRYNEQF
TRBV7-9	few	ASSNSGTSGEETQY
TRBV23-1	.	ASSQGLSPLH
TRBV28	few	ASSSPGLAGADTQY
TRBV11-2	.	ASSSAPGQKSPYEQY
TRBV6-5	.	ASSPPGTGQGYT
TRBV11-2	.	ASSLDWGQGVFEQY
TRBV7-9	.	ASSRDGTNNQPQH
TRBV6-5	.	ASSYRGTGGAEQY
TRBV7-9	.	ASRPTGLWDEQY